The source of this T cell receptor (beta chain) is a study of cytomegalovirus exposure and HLA in healthy donors. The overall study: Around four fifths of several hundred genotyped donors fell in the Caucasian-associated ancestry cluster.

The PCR employed 60 Vbeta primers together with 13 Jbeta primers. Assay: immunoSEQ multiplex PCR; the TCRdb copy retains only in-frame clones and omits some. The sample has roughly 60,000 clones. Germline V gene sequence: CDR1 MDHEN, CDR2 SYDVKM. CDR3 size: 15 residues. V gave up 4 bases and J gave up 1 base, with 13 bases separating them. This chain joins TRBV28 and TRBJ1-2; a weak D match, TRBD1 (5 bases). Sequencing was done on a sample of PBMCs. This sequence was found in a woman between 18 and 30 years old in good health and CMV-seronegative. The CDR3 DNA reads TGTGCCAGCAGTTCACCCGGAGGGGTTAACTATGGCTACACCTTC. Residues: CASSSPGGVNYGYTF.